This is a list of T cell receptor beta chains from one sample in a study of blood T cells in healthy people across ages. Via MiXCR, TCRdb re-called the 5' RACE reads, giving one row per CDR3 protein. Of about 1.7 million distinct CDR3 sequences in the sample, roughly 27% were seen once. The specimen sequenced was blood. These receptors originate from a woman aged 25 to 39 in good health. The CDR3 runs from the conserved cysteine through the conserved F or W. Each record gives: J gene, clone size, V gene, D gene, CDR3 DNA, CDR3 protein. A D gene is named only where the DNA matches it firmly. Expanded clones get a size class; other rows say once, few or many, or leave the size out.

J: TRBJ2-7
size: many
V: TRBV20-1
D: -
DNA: TGCAGTGCAACCGAGCGGAGACCCTACGAGCAGTACTTC
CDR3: CSATERRPYEQYF

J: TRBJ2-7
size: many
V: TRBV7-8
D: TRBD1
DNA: TGTGCCAGCAGCTCCTTGGACAGGCCACCCTACGAGCAGTACTTC
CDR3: CASSSLDRPPYEQYF

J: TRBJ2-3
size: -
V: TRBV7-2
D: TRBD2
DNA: TGTGCCAGCGGCAAGACTAGCGGTCTAGATACGCAGTATTTT
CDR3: CASGKTSGLDTQYF

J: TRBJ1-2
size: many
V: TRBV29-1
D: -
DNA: TGCAGCGTTGAACAGGTACCCTATGGCTACACCTTC
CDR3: CSVEQVPYGYTF

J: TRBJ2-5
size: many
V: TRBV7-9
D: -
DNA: TGTGCCAGCAGCAAGAAGGAGACCCAGTACTTC
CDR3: CASSKKETQYF

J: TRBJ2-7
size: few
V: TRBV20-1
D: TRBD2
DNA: TGCAGTGCGGGGGGGACGGCGACCTACGAGCAGTACTTC
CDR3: CSAGGTATYEQYF

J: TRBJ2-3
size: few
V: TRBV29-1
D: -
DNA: TGCAGCGTTGGTCGTACCACAGATACGCAGTATTTT
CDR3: CSVGRTTDTQYF

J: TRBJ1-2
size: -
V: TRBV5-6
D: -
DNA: TGTGCCAGCCCTACCGGCGGTAGGGGAGGGGATGGCTACACCTTC
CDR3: CASPTGGRGGDGYTF

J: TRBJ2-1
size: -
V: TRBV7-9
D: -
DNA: TGTGCCAGCAGCTTAGTCGAGTCTAATGAGCAGTTCTTC
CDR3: CASSLVESNEQFF

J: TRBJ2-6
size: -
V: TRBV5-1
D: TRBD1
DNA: TGCGCCAGCAGGCAGGGGGCGGCTGGGGCCAACGTCCTGACTTTC
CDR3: CASRQGAAGANVLTF

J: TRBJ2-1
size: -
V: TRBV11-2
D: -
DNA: TGTGCCAGCAGCTTAGTCTCTGAGGTCTCCTACAATGAGCAGTTCTTC
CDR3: CASSLVSEVSYNEQFF

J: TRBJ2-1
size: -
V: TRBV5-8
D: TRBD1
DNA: TGTGCCAGCAGCTTGGGGTTAGGGACAGGACGCAATGAGCAGTTCTTC
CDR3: CASSLGLGTGRNEQFF

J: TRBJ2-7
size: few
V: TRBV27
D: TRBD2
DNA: TGTGCCAGCAGTCCGTCCATTTGGGGGGGAGAGCAGTACTTC
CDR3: CASSPSIWGGEQYF

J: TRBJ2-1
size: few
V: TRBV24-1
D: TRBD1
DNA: TGTGCCACCAGTGTTGAGACAGGGTCCTACAATGAGCAGTTCTTC
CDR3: CATSVETGSYNEQFF

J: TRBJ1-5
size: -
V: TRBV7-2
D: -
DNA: TGTGCCAGCAGCTCGAGTTTCCGGGACAATAGCAATCAGCCCCAGCATTTT
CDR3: CASSSSFRDNSNQPQHF